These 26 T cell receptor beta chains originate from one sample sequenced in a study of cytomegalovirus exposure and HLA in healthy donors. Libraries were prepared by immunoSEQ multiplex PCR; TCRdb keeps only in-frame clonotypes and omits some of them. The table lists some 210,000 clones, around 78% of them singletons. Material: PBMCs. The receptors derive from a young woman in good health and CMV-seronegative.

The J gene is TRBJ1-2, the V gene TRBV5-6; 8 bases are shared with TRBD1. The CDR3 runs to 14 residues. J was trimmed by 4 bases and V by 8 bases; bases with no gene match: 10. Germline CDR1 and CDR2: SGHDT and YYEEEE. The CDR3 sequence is CASSIPGQAYGYTF. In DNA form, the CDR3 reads TGTGCCAGTTCGATACCGGGACAGGCCTATGGCTACACCTTC.

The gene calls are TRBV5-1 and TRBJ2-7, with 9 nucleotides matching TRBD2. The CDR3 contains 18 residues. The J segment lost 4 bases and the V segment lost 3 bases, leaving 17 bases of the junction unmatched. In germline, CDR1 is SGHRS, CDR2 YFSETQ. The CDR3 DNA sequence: TGCGCCAGCAGCTCATCGAAGGGACTAGCCTCGATAGATTACGAGCAGTACTTC. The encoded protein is CASSSSKGLASIDYEQYF.

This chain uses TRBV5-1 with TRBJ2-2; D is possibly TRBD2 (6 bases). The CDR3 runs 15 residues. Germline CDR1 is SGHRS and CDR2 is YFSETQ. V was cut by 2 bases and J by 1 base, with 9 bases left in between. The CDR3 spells CASSFRSGNTGELFF. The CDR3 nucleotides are TGCGCCAGCAGCTTTCGTAGCGGGAACACCGGGGAGCTGTTTTTT. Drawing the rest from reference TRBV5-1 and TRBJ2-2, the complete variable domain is KAGVTQTPRYLIKTRGQQVTLSCSPISGHRSVSWYQQTPGQGLQFLFEYFSETQRNKGNFPGRFSGRQFSNSRSEMNVSTLELGDSALYLCASSFRSGNTGELFFGEGSRLTVL.

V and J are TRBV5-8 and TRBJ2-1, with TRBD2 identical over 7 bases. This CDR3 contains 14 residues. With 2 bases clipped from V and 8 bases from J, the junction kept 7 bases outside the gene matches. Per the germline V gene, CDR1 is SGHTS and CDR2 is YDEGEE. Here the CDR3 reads CASSFAGDPDEQFF. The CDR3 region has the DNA TGTGCCAGCAGCTTCGCGGGGGATCCCGATGAGCAGTTCTTC. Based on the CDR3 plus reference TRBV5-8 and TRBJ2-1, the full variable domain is EAGVTQSPTHLIKTRGQQATLRCSPISGHTSVYWYQQALGLGLQFLLWYDEGEERNRGNFPPRFSGRQFPNYSSELNVNALELEDSALYLCASSFAGDPDEQFFGPGTRLTVL.

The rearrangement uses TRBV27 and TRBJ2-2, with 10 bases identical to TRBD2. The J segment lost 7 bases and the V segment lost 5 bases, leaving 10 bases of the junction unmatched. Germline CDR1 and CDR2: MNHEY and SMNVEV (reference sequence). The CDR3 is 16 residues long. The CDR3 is CASSPPSGSIGGELFF. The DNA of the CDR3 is TGTGCCAGCAGTCCCCCTAGCGGGAGTATCGGCGGGGAGCTGTTTTTT.

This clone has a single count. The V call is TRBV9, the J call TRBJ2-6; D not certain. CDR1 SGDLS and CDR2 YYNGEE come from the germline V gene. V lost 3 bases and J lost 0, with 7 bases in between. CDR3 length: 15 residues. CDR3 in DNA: TGTGCCAGCAGCGAGCAGAGCTCTGGGGCCAACGTCCTGACTTTC. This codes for CASSEQSSGANVLTF. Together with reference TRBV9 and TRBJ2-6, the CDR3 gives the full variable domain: DSGVTQTPKHLITATGQRVTLRCSPRSGDLSVYWYQQSLDQGLQFLIQYYNGEERAKGNILERFSAQQFPDLHSELNLSSLELGDSALYFCASSEQSSGANVLTFGAGSRLTVL.

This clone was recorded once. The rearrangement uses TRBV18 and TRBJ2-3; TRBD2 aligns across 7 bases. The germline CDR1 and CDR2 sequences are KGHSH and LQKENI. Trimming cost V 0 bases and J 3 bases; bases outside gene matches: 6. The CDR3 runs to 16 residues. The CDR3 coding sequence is TGTGCCAGCTCACCACCGGGCCGGGGAGGGACAGATACGCAGTATTTT. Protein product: CASSPPGRGGTDTQYF.

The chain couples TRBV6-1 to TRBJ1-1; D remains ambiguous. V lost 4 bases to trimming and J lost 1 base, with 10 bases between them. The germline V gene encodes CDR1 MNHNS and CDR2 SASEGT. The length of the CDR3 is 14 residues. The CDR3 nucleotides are TGTGCCAGCAGTGCCCCCGACGGGAACACTGAAGCTTTCTTT. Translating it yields CASSAPDGNTEAFF.

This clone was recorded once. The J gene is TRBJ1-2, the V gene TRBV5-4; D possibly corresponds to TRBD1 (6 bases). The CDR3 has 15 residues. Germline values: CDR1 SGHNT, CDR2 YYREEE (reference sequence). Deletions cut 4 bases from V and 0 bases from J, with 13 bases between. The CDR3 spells CASSKGQISNYGYTF. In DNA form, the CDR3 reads TGTGCCAGCAGCAAAGGACAGATTTCTAACTATGGCTACACCTTC.

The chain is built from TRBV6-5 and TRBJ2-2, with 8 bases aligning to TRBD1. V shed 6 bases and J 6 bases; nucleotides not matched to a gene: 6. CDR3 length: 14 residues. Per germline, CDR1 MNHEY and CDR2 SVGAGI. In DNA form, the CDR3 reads TGTGCCAGCAGACCGACAGGGGTGGCCGGGGAGCTGTTTTTT. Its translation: CASRPTGVAGELFF.

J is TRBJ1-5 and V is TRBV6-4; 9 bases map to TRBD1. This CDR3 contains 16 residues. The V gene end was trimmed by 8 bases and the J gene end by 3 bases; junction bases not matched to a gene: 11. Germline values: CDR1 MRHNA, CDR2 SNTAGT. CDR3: CASSDRDRAYNQPQHF. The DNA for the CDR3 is TGTGCCAGCTCAGACCGGGACAGGGCCTACAATCAGCCCCAGCATTTT.

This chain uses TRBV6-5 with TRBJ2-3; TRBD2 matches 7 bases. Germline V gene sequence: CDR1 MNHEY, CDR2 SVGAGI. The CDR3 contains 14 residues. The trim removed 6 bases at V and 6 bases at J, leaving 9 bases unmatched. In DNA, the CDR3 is TGTGCCAGCAGCCTGGGGGAGGGCCGGGATACGCAGTATTTT. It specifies CASSLGEGRDTQYF.

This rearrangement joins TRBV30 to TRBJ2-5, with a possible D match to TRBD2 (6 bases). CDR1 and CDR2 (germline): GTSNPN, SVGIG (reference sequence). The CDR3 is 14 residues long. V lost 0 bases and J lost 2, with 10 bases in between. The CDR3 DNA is TGTGCCTGGAGTGTGATAGCGGCACAAGAGACCCAGTACTTC. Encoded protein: CAWSVIAAQETQYF.

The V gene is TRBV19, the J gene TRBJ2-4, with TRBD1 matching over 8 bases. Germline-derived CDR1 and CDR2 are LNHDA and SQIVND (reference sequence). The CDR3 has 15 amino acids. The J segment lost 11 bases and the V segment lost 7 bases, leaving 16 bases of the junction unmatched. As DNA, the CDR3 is TGTGCCAGTAAAGTAGGGCAGGGGGCCGGTAGAGTTCAGTACTTC. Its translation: CASKVGQGAGRVQYF.

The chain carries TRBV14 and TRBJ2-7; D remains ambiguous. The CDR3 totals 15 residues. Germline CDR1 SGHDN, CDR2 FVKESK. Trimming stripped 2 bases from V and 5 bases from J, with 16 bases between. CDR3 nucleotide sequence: TGTGCCAGCAGCCAACGGAGCCGGATCGGGCACGAGCAGTACTTC. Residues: CASSQRSRIGHEQYF.

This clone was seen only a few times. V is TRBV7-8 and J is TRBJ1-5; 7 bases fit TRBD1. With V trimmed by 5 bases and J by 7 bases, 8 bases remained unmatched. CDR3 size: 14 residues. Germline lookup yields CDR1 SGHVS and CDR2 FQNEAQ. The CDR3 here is CASSHDRARQPQHF. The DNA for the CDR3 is TGTGCCAGCAGCCATGACAGGGCCAGACAGCCCCAGCATTTT.

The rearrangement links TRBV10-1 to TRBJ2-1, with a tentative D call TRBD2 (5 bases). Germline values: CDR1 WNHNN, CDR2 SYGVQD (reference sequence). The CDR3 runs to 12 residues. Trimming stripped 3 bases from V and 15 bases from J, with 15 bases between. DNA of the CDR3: TGCGCCAGCAGTGACCCCGAGGGTATGTGGTTCTTC. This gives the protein CASSDPEGMWFF.

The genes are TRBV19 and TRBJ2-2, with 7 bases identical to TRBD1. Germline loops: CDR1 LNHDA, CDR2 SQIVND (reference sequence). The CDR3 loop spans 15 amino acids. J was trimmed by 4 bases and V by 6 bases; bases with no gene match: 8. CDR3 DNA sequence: TGTGCCAGTAGCCGAGACAGGGAGTTCACCGGGGAGCTGTTTTTT. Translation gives CASSRDREFTGELFF.

Here the CDR3 reads CASSIYHGTGSGNTIYF. In DNA, the CDR3 is TGTGCCAGTAGTATTTACCACGGGACAGGATCTGGAAACACCATATATTTT. The gene calls are TRBV19 and TRBJ1-3; TRBD1 matches 8 bases. This CDR3 has 17 residues. In germline, CDR1 is LNHDA, CDR2 SQIVND (reference sequence). The V and J ends lost 3 bases and 1 base, in that order; junction bases with no gene match: 8.

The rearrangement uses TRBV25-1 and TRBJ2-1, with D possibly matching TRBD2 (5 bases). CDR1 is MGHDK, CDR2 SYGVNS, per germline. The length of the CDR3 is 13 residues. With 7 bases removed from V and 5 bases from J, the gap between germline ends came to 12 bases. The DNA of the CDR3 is TGTGCCAGCACAACAGACTACCACAATGAGCAGTTCTTC. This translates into CASTTDYHNEQFF.

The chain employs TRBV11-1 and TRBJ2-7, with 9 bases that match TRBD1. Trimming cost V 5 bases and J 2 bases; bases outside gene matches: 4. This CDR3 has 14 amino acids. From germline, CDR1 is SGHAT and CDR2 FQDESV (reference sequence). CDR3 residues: CASSPRDRAYEQYF. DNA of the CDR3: TGTGCCAGCAGCCCCCGGGACAGGGCCTACGAGCAGTACTTC. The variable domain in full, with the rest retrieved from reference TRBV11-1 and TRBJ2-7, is EAEVAQSPRYKITEKSQAVAFWCDPISGHATLYWYRQILGQGPELLVQFQDESVVDDSQLPKDRFSAERLKGVDSTLKIQPAELGDSAMYLCASSPRDRAYEQYFGPGTRLTVT.

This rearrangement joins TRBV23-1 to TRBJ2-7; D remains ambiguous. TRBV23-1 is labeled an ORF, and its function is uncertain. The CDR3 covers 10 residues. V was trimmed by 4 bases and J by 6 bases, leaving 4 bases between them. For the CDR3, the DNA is TGCGCCAGCAGTCTCTGCGAGCAGTACTTC. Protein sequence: CASSLCEQYF.

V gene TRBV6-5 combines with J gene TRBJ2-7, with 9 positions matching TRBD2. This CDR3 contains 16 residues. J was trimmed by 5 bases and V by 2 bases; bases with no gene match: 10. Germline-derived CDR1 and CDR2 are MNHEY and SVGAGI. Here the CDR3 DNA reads TGTGCCAGCAGTTACCACGTGGCGGGGGGGCCCCACGAGCAGTACTTC. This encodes CASSYHVAGGPHEQYF.

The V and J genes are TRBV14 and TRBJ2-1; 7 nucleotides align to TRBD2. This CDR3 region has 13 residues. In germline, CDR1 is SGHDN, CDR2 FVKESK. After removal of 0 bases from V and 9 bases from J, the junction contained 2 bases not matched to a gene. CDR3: CASSQERESEQFF. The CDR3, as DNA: TGTGCCAGCAGCCAAGAGCGGGAGAGTGAGCAGTTCTTC. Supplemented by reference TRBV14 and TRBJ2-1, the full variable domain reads EAGVTQFPSHSVIEKGQTVTLRCDPISGHDNLYWYRRVMGKEIKFLLHFVKESKQDESGMPNNRFLAERTGGTYSTLKVQPAELEDSGVYFCASSQERESEQFFGPGTRLTVL.

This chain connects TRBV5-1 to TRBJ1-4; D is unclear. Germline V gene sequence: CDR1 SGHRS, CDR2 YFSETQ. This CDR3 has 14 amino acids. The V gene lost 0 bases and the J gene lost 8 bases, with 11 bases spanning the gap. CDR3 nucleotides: TGCGCCAGCAGCTTGGGTAGCTCGGGGGAAAAACTGTTTTTT. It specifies CASSLGSSGEKLFF. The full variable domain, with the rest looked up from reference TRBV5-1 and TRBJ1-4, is KAGVTQTPRYLIKTRGQQVTLSCSPISGHRSVSWYQQTPGQGLQFLFEYFSETQRNKGNFPGRFSGRQFSNSRSEMNVSTLELGDSALYLCASSLGSSGEKLFFGSGTQLSVL.

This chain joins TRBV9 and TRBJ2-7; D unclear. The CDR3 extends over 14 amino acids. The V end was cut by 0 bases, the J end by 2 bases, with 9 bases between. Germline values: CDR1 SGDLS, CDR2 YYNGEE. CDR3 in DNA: TGTGCCAGCAGCGTAGGGCCAGAGCCCTACGAGCAGTACTTC. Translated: CASSVGPEPYEQYF. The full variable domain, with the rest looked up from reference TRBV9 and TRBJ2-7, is DSGVTQTPKHLITATGQRVTLRCSPRSGDLSVYWYQQSLDQGLQFLIQYYNGEERAKGNILERFSAQQFPDLHSELNLSSLELGDSALYFCASSVGPEPYEQYFGPGTRLTVT.